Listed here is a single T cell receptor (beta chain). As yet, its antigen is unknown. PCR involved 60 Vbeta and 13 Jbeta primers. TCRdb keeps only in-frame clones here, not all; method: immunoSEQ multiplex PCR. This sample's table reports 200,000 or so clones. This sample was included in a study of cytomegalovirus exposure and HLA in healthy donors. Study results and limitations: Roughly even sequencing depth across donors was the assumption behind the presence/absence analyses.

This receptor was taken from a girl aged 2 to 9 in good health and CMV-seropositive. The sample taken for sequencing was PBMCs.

CDR3 sequence reads: CASSLAIIGAEQYF. CDR3 bases: TGTGCCAGCAGCTTAGCGATAATTGGGGCCGAGCAGTACTTC. The V gene is TRBV7-6, the J gene TRBJ2-7, with D perhaps matching TRBD1 (5 bases). Trimming left V 0 bases short and J 6 bases short, with 12 bases between. In germline, CDR1 is SGHVS, CDR2 FNYEAQ. There are 14 residues in the CDR3.